The clone carrying this T cell receptor beta chain turned up a few times. These data come from a study of blood T cell repertoires in COVID-19. Study as a whole: The samples span acute and convalescent COVID-19 from the United States, Italy and Spain. T cells, B-cell-depleted T cells, or PBMCs supplied cDNA or gDNA.

The CDR3 is 16 amino acids. Germline V gene lookup returns CDR1 ENHRY and CDR2 SYGVKD. Deletions cut 0 bases from V and 5 bases from J, with 14 bases between. Study processing details: Reference gene primer amplification gave nucleated cell count estimates. Clones were read by immunoSEQ multiplex PCR, and TCRdb kept only the in-frame ones, dropping some. Clone size and the V and J calls come from that table; the DNA yielded D and trimming. The sample consists of fewer than 250,000 clones, 65% to 85% of them appearing once. The TCR sequence derives from a human donor in a cohort sampled during active COVID-19. The V and J genes are TRBV10-3 and TRBJ1-5; D is unclear. Input material: peripheral blood. CDR3 residues: CAISESQVLLDQPQHF. The CDR3 DNA reads as TGTGCCATCAGTGAGTCTCAGGTACTTTTAGATCAGCCCCAGCATTTT.